A single sample is the source of the 28 T cell receptor beta chains below, sequenced in a study of T cells in localized non-small cell lung cancer. Clones were read by immunoSEQ multiplex PCR, and TCRdb kept only the in-frame ones, dropping some. This sample has approximately 60,000 clones, with roughly 90% found just once. This specimen consisted of peripheral blood, obtained before any cancer treatment. Receptors originate from a woman aged 40-69 years with stage I lung adenocarcinoma.

This sequence joins TRBV20-1 and TRBJ2-5, with D hard to call. The V and J ends lost 3 bases and 4 bases respectively, with 3 bases between them. The CDR3 contains 10 residues. Looked up from germline, CDR1 is DFQATT and CDR2 is SNEGSKA (reference sequence). DNA of the CDR3: TGCAGTGCTAGTTCAGAGACCCAGTACTTC. The encoded protein is CSASSETQYF.

V and J are TRBV29-1 and TRBJ2-7; D is perhaps TRBD2 (5 bases). The germline V and J ends were trimmed by 5 bases and 1 base, with 9 bases remaining between them. Germline CDR1 and CDR2: SQVTM and ANQGSEA. This CDR3 is built from 12 residues. Here the CDR3 DNA reads TGCAGCGTTCGTCCGGGATCCTACGAGCAGTACTTC. It codes for CSVRPGSYEQYF.

The CDR3 region is CASGEGAAYNEQFF. The CDR3 nucleotides read TGTGCCTCCGGGGAGGGGGCCGCCTACAATGAGCAGTTCTTC. V and J are TRBV30 and TRBJ2-1, with D possibly being TRBD1 or TRBD2 (7 bases each). V was shortened by 7 bases and J by 2 bases, with 15 bases between the two germline ends. This CDR3 comprises 14 residues. The germline V gene encodes CDR1 GTSNPN and CDR2 SVGIG (reference sequence). Based on the CDR3 plus reference TRBV30 and TRBJ2-1, the full variable domain is SQTIHQWPATLVQPVGSPLSLECTVEGTSNPNLYWYRQAAGRGLQLLFYSVGIGQISSEVPQNLSASRPQDRQFILSSKKLLLSDSGFYLCASGEGAAYNEQFFGPGTRLTVL.

The chain recombines TRBV5-8 with TRBJ2-5; TRBD1 is a possible D gene (6 bases). The CDR3 contains 14 residues. Germline lookup yields CDR1 SGHTS and CDR2 YDEGEE. V was clipped by 4 bases and J by 5 bases, with 15 bases between them. Written as DNA, the CDR3 is TGTGCCAGCAGCCACAGCCTGAGGGGGGAGACCCAGTACTTC. It specifies CASSHSLRGETQYF. Looking up the rest from reference TRBV5-8 and TRBJ2-5 gives the full variable domain: EAGVTQSPTHLIKTRGQQATLRCSPISGHTSVYWYQQALGLGLQFLLWYDEGEERNRGNFPPRFSGRQFPNYSSELNVNALELEDSALYLCASSHSLRGETQYFGPGTRLLVL.

The chain employs TRBV9 and TRBJ2-2, with D uncertain. The CDR3 consists of 11 residues. Trimming removed 0 bases from V and 10 bases from J, with 4 bases in between. The germline CDR1 and CDR2 sequences are SGDLS and YYNGEE. The CDR3 is CASSVEEELFF. The CDR3 nucleotides are TGTGCCAGCAGCGTAGAGGAGGAGCTGTTTTTT.

V and J are TRBV19 and TRBJ2-1; maybe TRBD1 (5 bases). Germline CDR1 reads LNHDA; CDR2 reads SQIVND (reference sequence). Trimming cost V 3 bases and J 2 bases, with 11 bases left between them. CDR3 size: 15 residues. Written as DNA, the CDR3 is TGTGCCAGTAGTATGTCAGGGTTCGCCTACAATGAGCAGTTCTTC. It yields the protein CASSMSGFAYNEQFF.

V gene TRBV11-2 combines with J gene TRBJ1-2; 8 bases are shared with TRBD1. The J segment lost 6 bases and the V segment lost 2 bases, leaving 8 bases of the junction unmatched. This CDR3 is built from 15 residues. The germline V gene has CDR1 SGHAT and CDR2 FQNNGV. For the CDR3, the DNA is TGTGCCAGCAGCTTATCGTCAGGGGGCATAGATGGCTACACCTTC. This encodes CASSLSSGGIDGYTF.

This chain links TRBV19 with TRBJ2-7; D not certain. Trimming took 4 bases from V and 3 from J, leaving 13 bases between them. The CDR3 sequence is 14 residues long. Germline V gene lookup returns CDR1 LNHDA and CDR2 SQIVND (reference sequence). The chain's CDR3 is CASSTALKSYEQYF. The CDR3 nucleotides read TGTGCCAGTAGTACGGCACTTAAAAGCTACGAGCAGTACTTC.

The chain combines TRBV19 with TRBJ2-7; the match to TRBD2 covers 10 bases. The germline V gene has CDR1 LNHDA and CDR2 SQIVND (reference sequence). Trimming removed 1 base from V and 2 bases from J; junction bases left unmatched: 11. The CDR3 length is 18 residues. The CDR3 protein is CASSIGIAGGRRTYEQYF. CDR3 coding DNA: TGTGCCAGTAGTATAGGGATAGCGGGAGGCCGCCGGACCTACGAGCAGTACTTC.

This chain uses TRBV5-4 with TRBJ2-5, with TRBD2 matching over 10 bases. Per germline, CDR1 SGHNT and CDR2 YYREEE (reference sequence). V trimming: 4 bases; J trimming: 7 bases; junction bases outside the gene matches: 13. The CDR3 is made up of 16 amino acids. The CDR3 spells CASSIRSGGDPGTQYF. The CDR3, as DNA: TGTGCCAGCAGCATCAGAAGCGGGGGGGATCCGGGGACCCAGTACTTC.

This chain uses TRBV2 with TRBJ1-5, with TRBD1 matching over 7 bases. This CDR3 contains 13 residues. CDR1 is SNHLY, CDR2 FYNNEI, per germline. Unmatched junction bases numbered 4, after V lost 8 bases and J lost 3 bases. CDR3 sequence reads: CASLGQNNQPQHF. CDR3 DNA sequence: TGTGCCAGCCTGGGACAGAACAATCAGCCCCAGCATTTT.

J is TRBJ2-6 and V is TRBV11-2, with 8 bases identical to TRBD1. Per germline, CDR1 SGHAT and CDR2 FQNNGV. V lost 5 bases to trimming and J lost 3 bases; unmatched junction nucleotides: 12. This CDR3 contains 18 residues. CDR3 in amino acids: CASSPWGPTGGGANVLTF. The CDR3 bases are TGTGCCAGCAGCCCATGGGGTCCTACAGGGGGTGGGGCCAACGTCCTGACTTTC.

The gene calls are TRBV7-2 and TRBJ1-1; 9 bases agree with TRBD1. The CDR3 consists of 16 residues. Germline V gene data show CDR1 as SGHTA and CDR2 as FQGNSA. V gave up 0 bases and J gave up 2 bases; unmatched junction bases: 4. The CDR3 DNA reads as TGTGCCAGCAGCTTAGCGGGGACAGGGTTTAACACTGAAGCTTTCTTT. It encodes CASSLAGTGFNTEAFF.

The chain combines TRBV7-8 with TRBJ2-3; 7 bases fit TRBD1. Germline V lookup: CDR1 SGHVS, CDR2 FQNEAQ. The CDR3 sequence is 16 residues long. Trimming removed 2 bases from V and 1 base from J; junction bases left unmatched: 6. In DNA form, the CDR3 reads TGTGCCAGCAGCTTAATTTCAGGACAGGGCACAGATACGCAGTATTTT. Translated, it gives CASSLISGQGTDTQYF.

The count of this clone is one. In DNA, the CDR3 is TGTGCCAGCAGCTTAGCCCCGGACGGTTACGAGCAGTACTTC. The encoded protein is CASSLAPDGYEQYF. This chain links TRBV11-2 with TRBJ2-7; D gene uncertain. CDR1 SGHAT and CDR2 FQNNGV come from the germline V gene. The CDR3 consists of 14 residues. V lost 1 base to trimming and J lost 4 bases, with 11 bases between them.

This chain uses TRBV9 with TRBJ2-1; no reliable D call. Germline-derived CDR1 and CDR2 are SGDLS and YYNGEE. The CDR3 runs 12 residues. V lost 4 bases and J 11 bases, leaving 13 bases between the germline ends. The CDR3 is CASSLPVGKQFF. The DNA of the CDR3 is TGTGCCAGCAGCCTCCCGGTGGGGAAGCAGTTCTTC.

The chain carries TRBV5-1 and TRBJ2-1; no clear D gene. Germline-derived CDR1 and CDR2 are SGHRS and YFSETQ. CDR3 length equals 11 residues. Trimming took 5 bases from V and 8 from J, leaving 8 bases between them. The DNA for the CDR3 is TGCGCCAGCAGAGGGTACGATGAGCAGTTCTTC. This gives the protein CASRGYDEQFF.

This chain joins TRBV10-1 and TRBJ1-1, with unresolved D. The V end was cut by 4 bases, the J end by 1 base, with 7 bases between. The CDR3 has 13 residues. Germline CDR1 is WNHNN and CDR2 is SYGVQD (reference sequence). This CDR3 reads CASSGPGNTEAFF. In nucleotides, the CDR3 is TGCGCCAGCAGTGGACCAGGGAACACTGAAGCTTTCTTT.

The chain is built from TRBV10-3 and TRBJ2-2, with D possibly being TRBD2 (5 bases). This CDR3 contains 18 residues. Trimming removed 2 bases from V and 1 base from J, with 17 bases in between. The germline V gene encodes CDR1 ENHRY and CDR2 SYGVKD. The CDR3 nucleotides read TGTGCCATCAGTGAGAACGGGGTCCGCCAGAGGAACACCGGGGAGCTGTTTTTT. This gives the protein CAISENGVRQRNTGELFF.

This chain links TRBV6-5 with TRBJ1-1; 9 bases agree with TRBD1. This CDR3 is built from 15 residues. CDR1 is MNHEY and CDR2 is SVGAGI in the germline V gene. V shed 2 bases, J shed 4 bases, and the junction held 5 bases outside the gene matches. In nucleotides, the CDR3 is TGTGCCAGCAGTTACGCGGACAGGGGAGGCACTGAAGCTTTCTTT. Protein sequence: CASSYADRGGTEAFF.

This clone showed up just a few times. V is TRBV7-2 and J is TRBJ1-4; D uncertain. Trimming took off 5 bases at V and 4 bases at J, with 17 bases between the two ends. Germline loops: CDR1 SGHTA, CDR2 FQGNSA. CDR3 length equals 16 residues. This CDR3 is CASSPRQAGNNEKLFF. The CDR3 DNA reads TGTGCCAGCAGCCCCAGGCAGGCGGGGAATAATGAAAAACTGTTTTTT.

The rearrangement uses TRBV6-6 and TRBJ1-1; D is undetermined. CDR3 length equals 15 residues. With 8 bases removed from V and 3 bases from J, the gap between germline ends came to 19 bases. Per the germline V gene, CDR1 is MNHNY and CDR2 is SVGAGI (reference sequence). CDR3 region: CASVGPASSDTEAFF. In DNA form, the CDR3 reads TGTGCCAGCGTTGGGCCCGCTTCCTCGGACACTGAAGCTTTCTTT.

The chain recombines TRBV9 with TRBJ2-5; D possibly uses TRBD1 or TRBD2 (6 bases each). Deletions cut 0 bases from V and 2 bases from J, with 14 bases between. This CDR3 contains 16 residues. Germline values: CDR1 SGDLS, CDR2 YYNGEE. The chain's CDR3 is CASSVAPGGLQETQYF. The CDR3 DNA sequence: TGTGCCAGCAGCGTAGCCCCCGGGGGCTTACAAGAGACCCAGTACTTC.

V is TRBV6-1 and J is TRBJ1-1; maybe TRBD1 (5 bases). Looked up from germline, CDR1 is MNHNS and CDR2 is SASEGT. The V end was cut by 4 bases, the J end by 10 bases, with 19 bases between. The CDR3 runs to 14 residues. This CDR3 reads CASSANRDRRGAFF. The CDR3 DNA follows: TGTGCCAGCAGTGCCAACCGGGACCGGAGGGGAGCTTTCTTT.

The V and J genes are TRBV25-1 and TRBJ2-2, with 9 bases that match TRBD2. This CDR3 contains 18 residues. Germline CDR1 is MGHDK and CDR2 is SYGVNS. The trim removed 0 bases at V and 7 bases at J, leaving 12 bases unmatched. The CDR3 loop reads CASSEYGSGSGVVGELFF. CDR3 nucleotides: TGTGCCAGCAGTGAATACGGTAGCGGGAGTGGGGTAGTCGGGGAGCTGTTTTTT.

The CDR3 loop is CASSDYRRSNTGELFF. As DNA, the CDR3 is TGTGCCAGCAGCGACTACAGGAGATCGAACACCGGGGAGCTGTTTTTT. The V call is TRBV28, the J call TRBJ2-2; the D call may be TRBD1 or TRBD2 (5 bases each). V lost 6 bases to trimming and J lost 0 bases, with 14 bases between them. Germline CDR1 is MDHEN and CDR2 is SYDVKM. The CDR3 covers 16 residues.

The chain joins TRBV27 to TRBJ2-1; tentative D call: TRBD2 (5 bases). The V gene lost 5 bases and the J gene lost 0 bases, with 8 bases spanning the gap. The CDR3 loop spans 14 amino acids. CDR1 MNHEY and CDR2 SMNVEV come from the germline V gene (reference sequence). The CDR3, as DNA: TGTGCCAGCAGTGGCGGGCTCTCCTACAATGAGCAGTTCTTC. Encoded protein: CASSGGLSYNEQFF.

The chain combines TRBV5-1 with TRBJ1-1, with unresolved D. V gave up 4 bases and J gave up 3 bases, with 4 bases separating them. Germline-derived CDR1 and CDR2 are SGHRS and YFSETQ. The CDR3 contains 11 residues. The CDR3 nucleotides are TGCGCCAGCAGCGGGGACACTGAAGCTTTCTTT. It encodes CASSGDTEAFF.